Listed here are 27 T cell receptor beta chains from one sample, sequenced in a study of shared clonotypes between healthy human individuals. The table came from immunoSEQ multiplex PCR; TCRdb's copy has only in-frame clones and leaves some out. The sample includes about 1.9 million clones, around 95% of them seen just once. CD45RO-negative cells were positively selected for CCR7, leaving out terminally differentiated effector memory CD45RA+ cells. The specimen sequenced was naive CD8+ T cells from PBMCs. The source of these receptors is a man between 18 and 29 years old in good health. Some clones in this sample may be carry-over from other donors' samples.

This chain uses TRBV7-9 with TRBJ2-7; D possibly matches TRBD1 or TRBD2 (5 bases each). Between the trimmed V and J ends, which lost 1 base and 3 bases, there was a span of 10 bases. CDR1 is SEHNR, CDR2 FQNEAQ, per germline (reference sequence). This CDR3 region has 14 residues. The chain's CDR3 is CASSLVGPFYEQYF. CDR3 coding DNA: TGTGCCAGCAGCTTAGTGGGACCCTTCTACGAGCAGTACTTC.

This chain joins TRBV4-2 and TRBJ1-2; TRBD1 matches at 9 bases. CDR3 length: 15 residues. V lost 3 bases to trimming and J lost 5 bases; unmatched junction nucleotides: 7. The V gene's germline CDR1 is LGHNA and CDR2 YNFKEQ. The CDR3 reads CASSQGTGNGYGYTF. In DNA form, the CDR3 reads TGTGCCAGCAGCCAGGGGACAGGGAATGGGTATGGCTACACCTTC.

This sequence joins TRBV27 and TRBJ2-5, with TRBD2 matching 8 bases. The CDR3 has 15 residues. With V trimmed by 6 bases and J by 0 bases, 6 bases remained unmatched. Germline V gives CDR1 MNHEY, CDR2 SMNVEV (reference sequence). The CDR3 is CASSRLLADQETQYF. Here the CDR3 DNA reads TGTGCCAGCAGCAGGTTACTAGCGGACCAAGAGACCCAGTACTTC.

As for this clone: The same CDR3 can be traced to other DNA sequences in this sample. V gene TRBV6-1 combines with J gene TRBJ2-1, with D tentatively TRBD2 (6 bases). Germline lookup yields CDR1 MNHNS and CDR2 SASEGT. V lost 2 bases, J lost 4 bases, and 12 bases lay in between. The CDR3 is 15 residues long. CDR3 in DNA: TGTGCCAGCAGTGAAAGGGGAGGTCGTTACAATGAGCAGTTCTTC. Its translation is CASSERGGRYNEQFF.

The CDR3 region is CASSFGTGSEKLFF. Written as DNA, the CDR3 is TGTGCCAGCAGTTTTGGGACAGGGTCTGAAAAACTGTTTTTT. The V gene is TRBV6-5, the J gene TRBJ1-4; 9 bases are a match to TRBD1. J gave up 7 bases and V 4 bases, and 4 bases lay outside the gene matches. The CDR3 consists of 14 residues. Germline loops: CDR1 MNHEY, CDR2 SVGAGI.

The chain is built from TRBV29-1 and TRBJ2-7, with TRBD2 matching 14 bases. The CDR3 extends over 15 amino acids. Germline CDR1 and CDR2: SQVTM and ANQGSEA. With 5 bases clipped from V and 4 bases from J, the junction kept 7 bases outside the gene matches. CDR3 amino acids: CSVLGTSGSWYEQYF. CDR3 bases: TGCAGCGTTCTTGGGACTAGCGGGAGTTGGTACGAGCAGTACTTC.

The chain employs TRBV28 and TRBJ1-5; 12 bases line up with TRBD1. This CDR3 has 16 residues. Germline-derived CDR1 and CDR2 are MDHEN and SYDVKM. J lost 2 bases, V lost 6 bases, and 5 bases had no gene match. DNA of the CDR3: TGTGCCAGCAGACCGGGACAGGGGGCACGCAATCAGCCCCAGCATTTT. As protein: CASRPGQGARNQPQHF.

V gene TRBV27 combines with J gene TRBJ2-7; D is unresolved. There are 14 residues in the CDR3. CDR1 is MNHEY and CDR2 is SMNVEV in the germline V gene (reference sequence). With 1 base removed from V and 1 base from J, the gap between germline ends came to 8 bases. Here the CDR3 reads CASSLWQDSYEQYF. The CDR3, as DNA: TGTGCCAGCAGTTTATGGCAGGATTCCTACGAGCAGTACTTC.

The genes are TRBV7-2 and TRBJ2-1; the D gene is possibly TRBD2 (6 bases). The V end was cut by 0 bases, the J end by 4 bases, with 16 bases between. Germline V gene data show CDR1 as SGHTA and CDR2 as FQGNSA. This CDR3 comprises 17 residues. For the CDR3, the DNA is TGTGCCAGCAGCTTAGCGGCGGGAAACCCGCAATACAATGAGCAGTTCTTC. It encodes CASSLAAGNPQYNEQFF. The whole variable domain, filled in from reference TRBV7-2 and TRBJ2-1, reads GAGVSQSPSNKVTEKGKDVELRCDPISGHTALYWYRQSLGQGLEFLIYFQGNSAPDKSGLPSDRFSAERTGGSVSTLTIQRTQQEDSAVYLCASSLAAGNPQYNEQFFGPGTRLTVL.

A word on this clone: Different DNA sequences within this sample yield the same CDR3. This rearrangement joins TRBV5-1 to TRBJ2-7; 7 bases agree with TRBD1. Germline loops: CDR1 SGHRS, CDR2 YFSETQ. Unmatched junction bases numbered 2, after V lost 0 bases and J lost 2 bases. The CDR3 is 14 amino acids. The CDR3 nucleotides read TGCGCCAGCAGCTTGGGGACAGGCGCCTACGAGCAGTACTTC. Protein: CASSLGTGAYEQYF.

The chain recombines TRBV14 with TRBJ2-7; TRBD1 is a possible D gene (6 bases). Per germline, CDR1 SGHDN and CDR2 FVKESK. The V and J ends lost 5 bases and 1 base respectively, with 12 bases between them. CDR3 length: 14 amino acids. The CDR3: CASSGRTESYEQYF. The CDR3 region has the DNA TGTGCCAGCAGCGGAAGGACAGAGTCCTACGAGCAGTACTTC.

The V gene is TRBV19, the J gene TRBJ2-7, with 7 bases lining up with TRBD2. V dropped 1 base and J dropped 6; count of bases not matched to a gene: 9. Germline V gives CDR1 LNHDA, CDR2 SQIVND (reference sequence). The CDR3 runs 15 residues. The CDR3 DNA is TGTGCCAGTAGTATAGGGGCGAGCGGGAAAGCCGAGCAGTACTTC. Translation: CASSIGASGKAEQYF.

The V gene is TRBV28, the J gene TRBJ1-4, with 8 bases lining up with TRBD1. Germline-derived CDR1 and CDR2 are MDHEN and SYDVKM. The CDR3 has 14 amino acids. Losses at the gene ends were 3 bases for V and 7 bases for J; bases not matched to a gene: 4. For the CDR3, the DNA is TGTGCCAGCAGTTTGGGACAGGTAGGTGAAAAACTGTTTTTT. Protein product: CASSLGQVGEKLFF. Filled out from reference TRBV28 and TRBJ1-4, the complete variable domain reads DVKVTQSSRYLVKRTGEKVFLECVQDMDHENMFWYRQDPGLGLRLIYFSYDVKMKEKGDIPEGYSVSREKKERFSLILESASTNQTSMYLCASSLGQVGEKLFFGSGTQLSVL.

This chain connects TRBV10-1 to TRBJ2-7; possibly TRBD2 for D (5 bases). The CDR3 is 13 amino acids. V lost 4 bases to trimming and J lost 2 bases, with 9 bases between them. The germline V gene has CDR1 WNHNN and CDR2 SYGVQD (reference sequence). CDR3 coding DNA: TGCGCCAGCAGTGTGGGAGCCACCTACGAGCAGTACTTC. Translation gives CASSVGATYEQYF.

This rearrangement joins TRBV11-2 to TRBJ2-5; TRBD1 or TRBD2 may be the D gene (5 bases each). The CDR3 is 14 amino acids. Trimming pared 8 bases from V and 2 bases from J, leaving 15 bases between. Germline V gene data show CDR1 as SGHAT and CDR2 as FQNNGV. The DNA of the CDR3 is TGTGCCAGCTGTAGTTCGGGGCCTCAAGAGACCCAGTACTTC. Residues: CASCSSGPQETQYF.

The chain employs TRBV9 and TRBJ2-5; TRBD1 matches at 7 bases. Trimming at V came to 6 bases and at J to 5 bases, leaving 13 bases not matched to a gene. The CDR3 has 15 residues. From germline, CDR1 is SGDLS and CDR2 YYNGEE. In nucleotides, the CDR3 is TGTGCCAGCAACGAAGGGGGCCGTCCCGCGGAGACCCAGTACTTC. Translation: CASNEGGRPAETQYF.

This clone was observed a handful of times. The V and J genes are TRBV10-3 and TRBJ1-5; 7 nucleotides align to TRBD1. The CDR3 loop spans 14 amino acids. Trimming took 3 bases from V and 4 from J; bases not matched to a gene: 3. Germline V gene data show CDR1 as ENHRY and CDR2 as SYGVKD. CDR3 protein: CAISENRGNQPQHF. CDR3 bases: TGTGCCATCAGTGAAAACAGGGGAAATCAGCCCCAGCATTTT.

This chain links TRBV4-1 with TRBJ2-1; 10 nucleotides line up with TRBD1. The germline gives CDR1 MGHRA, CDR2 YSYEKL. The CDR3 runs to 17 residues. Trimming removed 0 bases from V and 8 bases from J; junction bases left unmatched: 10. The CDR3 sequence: CASSQDLRQGALDEQFF. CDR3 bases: TGCGCCAGCAGCCAAGATCTTCGACAGGGGGCCCTCGATGAGCAGTTCTTC.

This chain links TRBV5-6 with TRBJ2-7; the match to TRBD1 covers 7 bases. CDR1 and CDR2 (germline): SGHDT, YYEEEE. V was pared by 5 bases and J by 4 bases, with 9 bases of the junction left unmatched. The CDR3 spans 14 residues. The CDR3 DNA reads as TGTGCCAGCAGATCTCCCGGGACAGCTTACGAGCAGTACTTC. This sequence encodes CASRSPGTAYEQYF.

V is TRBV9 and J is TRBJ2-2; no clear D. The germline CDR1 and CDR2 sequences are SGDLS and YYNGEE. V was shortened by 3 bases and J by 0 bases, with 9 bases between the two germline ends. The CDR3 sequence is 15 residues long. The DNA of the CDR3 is TGTGCCAGCAGCGACCGGACGTCGAACACCGGGGAGCTGTTTTTT. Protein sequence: CASSDRTSNTGELFF.

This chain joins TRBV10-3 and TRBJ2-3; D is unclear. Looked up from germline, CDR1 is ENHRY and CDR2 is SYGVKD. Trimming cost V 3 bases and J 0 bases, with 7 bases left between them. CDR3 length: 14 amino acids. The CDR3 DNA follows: TGTGCCATCAGTGACCCTGACAGCACAGATACGCAGTATTTT. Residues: CAISDPDSTDTQYF.

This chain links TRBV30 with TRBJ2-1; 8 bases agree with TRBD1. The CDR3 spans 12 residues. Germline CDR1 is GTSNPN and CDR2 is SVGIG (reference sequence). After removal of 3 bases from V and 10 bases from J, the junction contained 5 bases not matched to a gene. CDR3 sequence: CAWRRQGWEQFF. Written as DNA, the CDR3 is TGTGCCTGGAGAAGACAGGGGTGGGAGCAGTTCTTC.

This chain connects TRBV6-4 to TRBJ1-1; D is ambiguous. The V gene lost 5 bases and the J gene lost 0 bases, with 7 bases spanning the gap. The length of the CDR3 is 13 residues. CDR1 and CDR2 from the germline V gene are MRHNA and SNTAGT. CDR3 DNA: TGTGCCAGCAGTTTAGGGCTGAACACTGAAGCTTTCTTT. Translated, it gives CASSLGLNTEAFF.

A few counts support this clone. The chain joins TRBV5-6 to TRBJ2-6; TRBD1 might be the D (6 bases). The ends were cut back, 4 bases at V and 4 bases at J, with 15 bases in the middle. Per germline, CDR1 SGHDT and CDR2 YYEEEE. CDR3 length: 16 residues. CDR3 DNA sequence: TGTGCCAGCAGCCACAGAACAGGGTCCGGGGCCAACGTCCTGACTTTC. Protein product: CASSHRTGSGANVLTF.

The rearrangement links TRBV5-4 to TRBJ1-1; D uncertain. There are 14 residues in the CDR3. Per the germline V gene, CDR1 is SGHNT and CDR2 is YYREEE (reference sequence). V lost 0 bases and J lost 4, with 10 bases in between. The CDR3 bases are TGTGCCAGCAGCTTGGTACGGGGTGGCACTGAAGCTTTCTTT. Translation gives CASSLVRGGTEAFF.

The DNA of the CDR3 is TGTGCCAGCAGGGCAAGCGAAGGGTGGGGCTACGAGCAGTACTTC. It specifies CASRASEGWGYEQYF. V usage is TRBV27 and J usage is TRBJ2-7, with D uncertain. The CDR3 spans 15 residues. Germline CDR1 and CDR2: MNHEY and SMNVEV (reference sequence). V was pared by 6 bases and J by 3 bases, with 18 bases between.

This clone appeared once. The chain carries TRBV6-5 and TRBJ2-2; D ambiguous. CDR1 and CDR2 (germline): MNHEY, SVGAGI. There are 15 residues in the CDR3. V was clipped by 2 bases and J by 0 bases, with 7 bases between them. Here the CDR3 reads CASSYLAANTGELFF. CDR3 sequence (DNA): TGTGCCAGCAGTTACCTTGCGGCGAACACCGGGGAGCTGTTTTTT.